A single sample gave rise to the 20 T cell receptor beta chains below, sequenced in a study of tumor and adjacent non-tumor tissue in lung cancer. The template was RNA from unsorted bulk tissue. TCRbeta libraries were built with three rounds of nested PCR, modified from ARM-PCR. TCRdb re-analysed the multiplex PCR reads in MiXCR, keeping a single row per CDR3 protein. The table records around 140,000 distinct CDR3 sequences, around 60% of them present only once. The sequenced material came from lung tumor tissue. The origin of the receptors is a man aged 55 to 70 with small cell lung cancer.

The chain combines TRBV11-2 with TRBJ2-3; maybe TRBD2 (6 bases). The CDR3 length is 15 residues. Germline CDR1 and CDR2: SGHAT and FQNNGV. V was cut by 5 bases and J by 11 bases, with 23 bases left in between. CDR3 protein: CASSPGTGNTVRQYF. The DNA for the CDR3 is TGTGCCAGCAGCCCCGGGACTGGAAACACAGTTAGGCAGTATTTT.

The chain is built from TRBV6-5 and TRBJ2-7; D possibly corresponds to TRBD1 (6 bases). The CDR3 length is 12 residues. Germline V CDR1 and CDR2: MNHEY, SVGAGI. V was clipped by 6 bases and J by 7 bases, with 13 bases between them. The CDR3 bases are TGTGCCAGCAGCTTACCGAGGGGGGAGCAGTACTTC. Its protein product is CASSLPRGEQYF.

This clonotype was seen a single time. The junction shows a germline mismatch at one end, possibly a read error. The CDR3 region is CTSSYSGGRNSPLHF. In DNA, the CDR3 is TGTACCAGCAGTTATTCCGGGGGGAGAAATTCACCCCTCCACTTT. The chain has TRBV6-6 and TRBJ1-6; TRBD1 is a possible D gene (5 bases). This CDR3 contains 15 residues. CDR1 and CDR2 (germline): MNHNY, SVGAGI (reference sequence).

The CDR3 loop is CNAESGTSGYNEQFF. The CDR3 coding sequence is TGCAATGCAGAGTCCGGGACTAGCGGTTACAATGAGCAGTTCTTC. J is TRBJ2-1 and V is TRBV20-1; 11 nucleotides agree with TRBD2. The germline gives CDR1 DFQATT, CDR2 SNEGSKA (reference sequence). The CDR3 runs 15 residues.

This chain links TRBV20-1 with TRBJ1-3; perhaps TRBD1 as D (5 bases). The CDR3 loop spans 12 amino acids. The V gene's germline CDR1 is DFQATT and CDR2 SNEGSKA (reference sequence). The ends were cut back, 7 bases at V and 0 bases at J, with 7 bases in the middle. In nucleotides, the CDR3 is TGCAGTGTCAGGGTCTCTGGAAACACCATATATTTT. Translating gives CSVRVSGNTIYF.

The genes are TRBV11-2 and TRBJ1-3; D possibly corresponds to TRBD1 (6 bases). Germline V gene data show CDR1 as SGHAT and CDR2 as FQNNGV. The CDR3 has 15 residues. The DNA for the CDR3 is TGTGTCAACAGCCCAGGACAGACTATTGGAAACACCATATATTTT. This encodes CVNSPGQTIGNTIYF.

V usage is TRBV7-2 and J usage is TRBJ2-7; D uncertain. The CDR3 consists of 15 residues. In germline, CDR1 is SGHTA, CDR2 FQGNSA. Trimming took off 3 bases at V and 0 bases at J, with 12 bases between the two ends. CDR3 region: CASSFGRSTSYEQYF. Here the CDR3 DNA reads TGTGCCAGCAGCTTCGGACGGAGCACCTCCTACGAGCAGTACTTC.

As for this clonotype: It is likely a read error, because the conserved phenylalanine at the end of the CDR3 is missing. V and J are TRBV20-1 and TRBJ1-1, with a possible D match to TRBD1 (6 bases). The CDR3 consists of 13 residues. Germline V gene data show CDR1 as DFQATT and CDR2 as SNEGSKA (reference sequence). CDR3 in amino acids: CSARYGGDTEAFL. The CDR3, as DNA: TGTAGTGCTAGATATGGGGGCGACACTGAAGCTTTCTTA.

Note on this clonotype: Its ends do not fully match the called genes, so a read error is possible. CDR3 residues: CASSAWTVWSEQFF. In DNA, the CDR3 is TGTGCCAGCAGCGCCTGGACGGTGTGGAGTGAGCAGTTCTTT. The V gene is TRBV11-3, the J gene TRBJ2-1, with D uncertain. There are 14 residues in the CDR3. Germline-derived CDR1 and CDR2 are SGHNT and YENEEA.

This clonotype was found a few times. The V and J genes are TRBV6-6 and TRBJ1-1; D ambiguous. This CDR3 region has 12 residues. Germline V gene sequence: CDR1 MNHNY, CDR2 SVGAGI (reference sequence). Trimming removed 8 bases from V and 3 bases from J, with 10 bases in between. CDR3 loop: CASAGQYTEAFF. Written as DNA, the CDR3 is TGTGCCAGCGCGGGTCAGTACACTGAAGCTTTCTTT.

Ten or more counts support this clonotype. The V gene is TRBV11-3, the J gene TRBJ1-1; D not resolved. This CDR3 comprises 13 residues. CDR1 is SGHNT, CDR2 YENEEA, per germline. V lost 3 bases and J lost 5, with 10 bases in between. The CDR3 DNA follows: TGTGCCAGCAGCTTCTCGTCGGGAACTGAAGCTTTCTTT. Protein: CASSFSSGTEAFF.

This clonotype was seen a handful of times. A much larger clone sits a single nucleotide away, making a read error possible. V is TRBV12-3 or TRBV12-4 and J is TRBJ1-3; 7 bases match TRBD1. The length of the CDR3 is 15 residues. CDR3 loop: CVSSRPGTAGNTIYF. The CDR3 region has the DNA TGTGTCAGCAGCCGCCCCGGGACAGCCGGAAACACCATATATTTT.

The sample holds many counts of this clonotype. The CDR3, as DNA: TGCAGCGTTGGAACAGAGACCCAGTACTTC. It encodes CSVGTETQYF. This rearrangement joins TRBV29-1 to TRBJ2-5; D uncertain. Trimming left V 4 bases short and J 4 bases short, with 4 bases between. The CDR3 has 10 amino acids. In germline, CDR1 is SQVTM, CDR2 ANQGSEA.

As for this clonotype: A junction end diverges from the germline sequence, so it may reflect a read error. The chain carries TRBV6-5 and TRBJ1-5; D might be TRBD1 (6 bases). The CDR3 consists of 13 residues. The germline gives CDR1 MNHEY, CDR2 SVGAGI. In nucleotides, the CDR3 is TGTGACAGCAGTTCAGGGGCCTTCTCGCCCCAGCATTTT. Amino acids: CDSSSGAFSPQHF.

This clonotype was counted a few times. Possible read error: a much larger clone is one base away. J is TRBJ1-1 and V is TRBV11-2; 7 bases agree with TRBD1. The CDR3 runs 16 residues. Per germline, CDR1 SGHAT and CDR2 FQNNGV. V shed 5 bases, J shed 1 base, and the junction held 10 bases outside the gene matches. In nucleotides, the CDR3 is TGTGCCAGCAGCCCCGCAGGGGACAGAACGAACACTGAAGCTTTCTTT. Translation: CASSPAGDRTNTEAFF.

On this clonotype: Germline is not matched at one junction end, which may reflect a read error. The rearrangement links TRBV4-1 to TRBJ1-2; D gene ambiguous. Germline V CDR1 and CDR2: MGHRA, YSYEKL. This CDR3 region has 13 residues. The CDR3: CTSSQDQDYGYTF. As DNA, the CDR3 is TGCACCAGCAGCCAAGACCAAGACTATGGCTACACGTTC.

Regarding this clonotype: Germline is not matched at one junction end, which may reflect a read error. V is TRBV4-2 and J is TRBJ2-5; 11 bases align to TRBD2. Germline CDR1 LGHNA, CDR2 YNFKEQ. The length of the CDR3 is 17 residues. The CDR3 region has the DNA TGTGTCAGCAGCCAAGGAAATAGCGGGAGGGGGCTAGAGACCCAGTACTTC. Its protein product is CVSSQGNSGRGLETQYF.

With respect to this clonotype: Since the CDR3 does not end with the conserved phenylalanine or tryptophan, this likely comes from a read error. The rearrangement uses TRBV20-1 and TRBJ2-7, with TRBD2 matching over 9 bases. This CDR3 has 15 residues. Germline V gives CDR1 DFQATT, CDR2 SNEGSKA (reference sequence). J lost 2 bases, V lost 5 bases, and 10 bases had no gene match. The CDR3 loop is CSARPGTSTPYEQYL. DNA for the CDR3: TGCAGTGCTCGACCCGGGACTAGCACACCCTACGAGCAGTACCTC.

Points on this clonotype: One junction end disagrees with the germline gene, perhaps due to a read error. The chain combines TRBV11-2 with TRBJ2-5, with D possibly TRBD2 on 6 matching bases. The CDR3 loop spans 12 amino acids. CDR1 is SGHAT and CDR2 is FQNNGV in the germline V gene. The CDR3 is CASTLGGVTQYF. The CDR3 coding sequence is TGTGCCAGCACCTTAGGCGGGGTGACTCAGTACTTC.

This clonotype was seen a handful of times. The rearrangement joins TRBV6-1 to TRBJ2-5, with unresolved D. Trimming took 0 bases from V and 7 from J, leaving 12 bases between them. Germline V gene sequence: CDR1 MNHNS, CDR2 SASEGT. The CDR3 spans 14 residues. The CDR3, as DNA: TGTGCCAGCAGTGAAGCTCCGGAAAGGGTGACCCAGTACTTC. Encoded protein: CASSEAPERVTQYF.